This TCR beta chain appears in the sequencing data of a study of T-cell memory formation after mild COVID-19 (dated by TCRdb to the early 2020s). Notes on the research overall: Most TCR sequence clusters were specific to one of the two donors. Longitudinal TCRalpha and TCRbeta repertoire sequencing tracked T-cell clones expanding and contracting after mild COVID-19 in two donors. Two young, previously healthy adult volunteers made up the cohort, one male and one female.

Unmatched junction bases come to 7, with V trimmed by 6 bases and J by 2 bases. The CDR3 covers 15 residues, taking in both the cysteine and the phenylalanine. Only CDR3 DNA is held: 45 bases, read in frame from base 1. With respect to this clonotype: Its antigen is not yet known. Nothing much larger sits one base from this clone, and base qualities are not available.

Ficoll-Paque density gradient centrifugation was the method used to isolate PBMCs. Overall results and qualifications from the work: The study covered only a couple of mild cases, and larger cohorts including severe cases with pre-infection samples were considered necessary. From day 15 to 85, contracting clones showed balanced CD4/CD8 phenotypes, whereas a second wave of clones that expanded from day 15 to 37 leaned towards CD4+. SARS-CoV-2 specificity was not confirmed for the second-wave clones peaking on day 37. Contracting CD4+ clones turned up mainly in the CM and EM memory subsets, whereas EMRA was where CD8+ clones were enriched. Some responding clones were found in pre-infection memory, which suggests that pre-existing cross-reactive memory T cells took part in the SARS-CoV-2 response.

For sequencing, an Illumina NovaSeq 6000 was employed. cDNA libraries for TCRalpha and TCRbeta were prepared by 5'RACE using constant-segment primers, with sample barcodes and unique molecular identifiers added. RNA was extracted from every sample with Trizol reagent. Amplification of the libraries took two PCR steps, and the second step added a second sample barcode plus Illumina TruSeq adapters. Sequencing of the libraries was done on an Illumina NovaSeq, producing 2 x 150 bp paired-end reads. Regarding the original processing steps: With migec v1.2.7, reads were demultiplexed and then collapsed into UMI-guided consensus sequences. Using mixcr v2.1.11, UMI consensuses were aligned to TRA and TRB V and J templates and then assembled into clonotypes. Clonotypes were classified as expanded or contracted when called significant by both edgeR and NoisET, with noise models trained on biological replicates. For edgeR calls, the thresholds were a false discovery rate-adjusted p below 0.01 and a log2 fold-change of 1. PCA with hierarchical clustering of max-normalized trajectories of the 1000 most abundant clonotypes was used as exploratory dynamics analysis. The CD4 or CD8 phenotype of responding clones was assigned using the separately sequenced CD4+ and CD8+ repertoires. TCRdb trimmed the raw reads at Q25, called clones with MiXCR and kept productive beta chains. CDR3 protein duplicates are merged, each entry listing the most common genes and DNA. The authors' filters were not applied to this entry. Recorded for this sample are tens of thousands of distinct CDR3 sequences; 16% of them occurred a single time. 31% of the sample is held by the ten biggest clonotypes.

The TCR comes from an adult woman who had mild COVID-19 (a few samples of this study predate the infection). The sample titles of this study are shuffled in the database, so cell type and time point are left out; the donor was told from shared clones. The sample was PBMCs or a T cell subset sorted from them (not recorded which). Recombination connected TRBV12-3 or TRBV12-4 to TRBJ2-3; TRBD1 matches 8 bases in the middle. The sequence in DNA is TGTGCCAGCAGCCGACGGACAGGGTACACAGATACGCAGTATTTT. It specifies CASSRRTGYTDTQYF.